Listed below are T cell receptor beta chains from one sample, sequenced in a study of cytomegalovirus exposure and HLA in healthy donors. This table comes from immunoSEQ multiplex PCR, and its TCRdb copy is limited to in-frame clones, with some not included. The sample has about 88,000 clones; over 80% are singletons. Input material: PBMCs. The source is a man in his late teens or twenties in good health and CMV-seronegative. Each CDR3 is given with its conserved first and last residue. The D gene is left open where the match is weak. The size field is filled for only some rows; it gives once, few, many or a size class.

d_call clone_size j_call cdr3_length v_call cdr3_nt cdr3_aa
TRBD2 . TRBJ2-2 16 TRBV14 TGTGCCAGCAGCCACCCGGCGGGGGGTTACACCGGGGAGCTGTTTTTT CASSHPAGGYTGELFF
. . TRBJ2-1 12 TRBV29-1 TGCAGCGTGGGGCCCAAGGGGGATGAGCAGTTCTTC CSVGPKGDEQFF
TRBD2 . TRBJ2-5 15 TRBV5-1 TGCGCCAGCAGCTTGGAACTAGCGGGTTTGGAGACCCAGTACTTC CASSLELAGLETQYF
. . TRBJ1-6 18 TRBV7-2 TGTGCCAGCAGCTTGAGAACCACAGGGTATAATTTGAATTCACCCCTCCACTTT CASSLRTTGYNLNSPLHF
TRBD2 . TRBJ2-5 14 TRBV6-6 TGTGCCAGCAGTATGGCGGGGGGGCAAGAGACCCAGTACTTC CASSMAGGQETQYF
. . TRBJ1-3 18 TRBV13 TGTGCCAGCAGTAAAGACAGGTCAGGCCTTTTCTCTGGAAACACCATATATTTT CASSKDRSGLFSGNTIYF
. . TRBJ1-5 15 TRBV15 TGTGCCACCAGCGAGACGGGTTATAGCAATCAGCCCCAGCATTTT CATSETGYSNQPQHF
TRBD1 . TRBJ2-1 15 TRBV27 TGTGCCAGCAGTTCACCCAGGGGGTCCTACAATGAGCAGTTCTTC CASSSPRGSYNEQFF
TRBD1 . TRBJ1-4 17 TRBV5-4 TGTGCCAGCAGCTTGTTAGTACCGGGACAGGGCCGGGAAAAACTGTTTTTT CASSLLVPGQGREKLFF
TRBD1 once TRBJ2-7 15 TRBV27 TGTGCCAGCAGTTCCCTAGGGACAGGCGAACGCGAGCAGTACTTC CASSSLGTGEREQYF
. . TRBJ2-7 14 TRBV27 TGTGCCAGCAGTTTTGGGGGCAGCTCCTACGAGCAGTACTTC CASSFGGSSYEQYF
TRBD1 . TRBJ1-4 15 TRBV18 TGTGCCAGCTCACCAATGGGACAGGCTAATGAAAAACTGTTTTTT CASSPMGQANEKLFF
. . TRBJ1-2 15 TRBV5-6 TGTGCCAGCAGCTTGGGACCGGGAGCTAACTATGGCTACACCTTC CASSLGPGANYGYTF
TRBD1 . TRBJ2-1 16 TRBV5-1 TGCGCCAGCAGCTACGGGGACAGGGGCGGTCGCAATGAGCAGTTCTTC CASSYGDRGGRNEQFF
TRBD2 . TRBJ2-7 15 TRBV18 TGTGCCAGCTCGCCCCTCCCAGCGGGAGACTACGAGCAGTACTTC CASSPLPAGDYEQYF
. . TRBJ1-3 18 TRBV7-6 TGTGCCAGCAGCTTACGCTCGCGCGGCGGAGATTATGGAAACACCATATATTTT CASSLRSRGGDYGNTIYF
TRBD1 . TRBJ1-1 13 TRBV7-2 TGTGCCAGCAGACTGACAGGGGGCGCATCAGCTTTCTTT CASRLTGGASAFF
. . TRBJ1-1 13 TRBV19 TGTGCCAGTAGTATGCGAGCCAACACTGAAGCTTTCTTT CASSMRANTEAFF
TRBD1 . TRBJ2-7 15 TRBV10-3 TGTGCCATCAGTGACCGGGACAGCAACTCCTACGAGCAGTACTTC CAISDRDSNSYEQYF
. . TRBJ2-7 15 TRBV5-1 TGCGCCAGCAGCCTTTACAGGCCCCCAGGCTACGAGCAGTACTTC CASSLYRPPGYEQYF
TRBD1 . TRBJ2-7 15 TRBV6-1 TGTGCCAGCAGTGAAGCGGGGACAGGGACGGGCGAGCAGTACTTC CASSEAGTGTGEQYF
TRBD2 . TRBJ2-7 15 TRBV7-6 TGTGCCAGCAGCCCGGGGACTAGCGGGATGTACGAGCAGTACTTC CASSPGTSGMYEQYF
. . TRBJ2-7 13 TRBV29-1 TGCAGCGTTGTTAAGGACACCACCGCTTTGGAGTACTTC CSVVKDTTALEYF
. . TRBJ1-1 14 TRBV5-4 TGTGCCAGCAGCCCGCCTACCCCGAACACTGAAGCTTTCTTT CASSPPTPNTEAFF
TRBD1 . TRBJ1-2 13 TRBV29-1 TGCAGCGTTGAACCTCAGGGGGCGAGCGCCTACACCTTC CSVEPQGASAYTF
. once TRBJ1-1 13 TRBV7-6 TGTGCCAGCAGCTTAACGGCGCGGGGGGGAGCTTTCTTT CASSLTARGGAFF
. . TRBJ2-1 14 TRBV5-6 TGTGCCAGCAACTTGGGACTTCTTAATAATGAGCAGTTCTTC CASNLGLLNNEQFF
. . TRBJ2-7 18 TRBV11-2 TGTGCCAGCAGTGTCCAAAGAGCTCTGAGCTCGAGCTCCTACGAGCAGTACTTC CASSVQRALSSSSYEQYF
TRBD2 . TRBJ2-7 13 TRBV10-3 TGTGCCATTACAGGCGGGAGGGCCTACGAGCAGTACTTC CAITGGRAYEQYF
. . TRBJ2-3 14 TRBV27 TGTGCCAGCAGTTTAGCGCGCGTCACAGATACGCAGTATTTT CASSLARVTDTQYF
TRBD1 . TRBJ2-7 19 TRBV7-2 TGTGCCAGCAGCCCCAGAGACAGGGGGATCCTCGAACGACCCTACGAGCAGTACTTC CASSPRDRGILERPYEQYF
TRBD2 . TRBJ2-6 17 TRBV6-4 TGTGCCAGCAGTGACGAGACTAGCGGCTCTGGGGCCAACGTCCTGACTTTC CASSDETSGSGANVLTF
TRBD1 . TRBJ2-3 20 TRBV7-3 TGTGCCAGCAGCCTACGACAAAGAGGGGGCTCATCCCCTTCCACAGATACGCAGTATTTT CASSLRQRGGSSPSTDTQYF
. . TRBJ2-5 13 TRBV7-2 TGTGCCAGCAGCTTAAAGCCGACAGCCGTACAGGACTTC CASSLKPTAVQDF
. . TRBJ2-5 13 TRBV7-6 TGTGCCAGCAGCGCCAGGGTAGAGGAGACCCAGTACTTC CASSARVEETQYF
TRBD1 . TRBJ1-2 16 TRBV18 TGTGCCAGCTCACCGCCTGGACAGGGGGCGCGGGATGGCTACACCTTC CASSPPGQGARDGYTF
. . TRBJ2-7 12 TRBV7-9 TGTGCCAGCAGCCTCAGCTCCTACGAGCAGTACTTC CASSLSSYEQYF
TRBD1 . TRBJ1-1 12 TRBV19 TGTGCCAGTGACAGGGGATGGACTGAAGCTTTCTTT CASDRGWTEAFF
TRBD2 . TRBJ2-1 15 TRBV5-1 TGCGCCAGCAGCAGACTAGCGGGAGGGACCAATGAGCAGTTCTTC CASSRLAGGTNEQFF
. . TRBJ2-5 16 TRBV5-1 TGCGCCAGCAGCTTAGGTCGGGAGCTGTACCAAGAGACCCAGTACTTC CASSLGRELYQETQYF
. . TRBJ2-7 14 TRBV5-5 TGTGCCAGCAGCTTCTGGACAGACTCCTACGAGCAGTACTTC CASSFWTDSYEQYF
. . TRBJ2-1 16 TRBV25-1 TGTGCCAGCAGTGAAAGGCAGGGCTCAGGGAACAATGAGCAGTTCTTC CASSERQGSGNNEQFF
. . TRBJ2-1 11 TRBV2 TGTGCCAGCAGAGAGCTGCGTGAGCAGTTCTTC CASRELREQFF
. . TRBJ2-2 15 TRBV21-1 TGTGCCAGCAGCAAAGAGGTCGACAGGACCGGGGAGCTGTTTTTT CASSKEVDRTGELFF
. . TRBJ2-1 14 TRBV7-2 TGTGCCAGCAGCTTAGGGACAGAATACAATGAGCAGTTCTTC CASSLGTEYNEQFF
TRBD1 . TRBJ1-4 16 TRBV6-4 TGTGCCAGCAGTGCCCGGGACAGGGGGCTCAATGAAAAACTGTTTTTT CASSARDRGLNEKLFF
TRBD1 . TRBJ2-5 11 TRBV20-1 TGCAGTGCTAGGGCGACAGGGGGGACGTACTTC CSARATGGTYF
. . TRBJ2-5 11 TRBV29-1 TGCAGCGTTGGGAGGGACTGGGCCCAGTACTTC CSVGRDWAQYF